Listed below are T cell receptor beta chains from one sample, sequenced in a study of T-cell memory formation after mild COVID-19. TCRdb processed the 5' RACE reads anew with MiXCR; each CDR3 protein has one entry. The sample lists under 200,000 distinct CDR3 sequences, 9.5% to 13% occurring once. The sequencing sample was made of PBMCs or a T cell subset sorted from them (not recorded which). These receptors came from a man between 18 and 29 years old who had mild COVID-19 (a few samples of this study predate the infection). Cell type and time point are not known. CDR3s include the opening cysteine and the closing phenylalanine or tryptophan. A D gene is named only where the DNA matches it firmly. Expanded clones are given a class, and other clones once, few, many or no size at all.

d_gene: TRBD1
j_gene: TRBJ2-3
v_gene: TRBV6-5
abundance: .
CDR3aa: CASTGTGATDTQYF
CDR3nt: TGTGCCAGCACCGGGACAGGGGCGACAGATACGCAGTATTTT

d_gene: .
j_gene: TRBJ1-2
v_gene: TRBV4-1
abundance: .
CDR3aa: CASSHLPGAGGYTF
CDR3nt: TGCGCCAGCAGCCACTTGCCGGGGGCGGGTGGCTACACCTTC

d_gene: .
j_gene: TRBJ1-5
v_gene: TRBV2
abundance: few
CDR3aa: CASSGQSAGEPQHF
CDR3nt: TGTGCCAGCAGTGGGCAAAGCGCAGGGGAGCCCCAGCATTTT

d_gene: .
j_gene: TRBJ2-1
v_gene: TRBV6-2/TRBV6-3
abundance: many
CDR3aa: CASRRDGSNEQFF
CDR3nt: TGTGCCAGCAGACGGGACGGGAGCAATGAGCAGTTCTTC

d_gene: .
j_gene: TRBJ2-5
v_gene: TRBV4-2
abundance: few
CDR3aa: CASSQNSGAHQETQYF
CDR3nt: TGTGCCAGCAGCCAAAATTCCGGGGCACACCAAGAGACCCAGTACTTC

d_gene: .
j_gene: TRBJ1-3
v_gene: TRBV7-2
abundance: few
CDR3aa: CASTPSRGANTIYF
CDR3nt: TGTGCCAGCACCCCCTCCCGGGGGGCCAACACCATATATTTT

d_gene: TRBD1
j_gene: TRBJ2-7
v_gene: TRBV5-1
abundance: many
CDR3aa: CASSLVGQGAYEQYF
CDR3nt: TGCGCCAGCAGCTTGGTAGGACAGGGGGCCTACGAGCAGTACTTC

d_gene: TRBD1
j_gene: TRBJ2-3
v_gene: TRBV5-4
abundance: few
CDR3aa: CASRPGQSTDTQYF
CDR3nt: TGTGCCAGCAGACCGGGACAGAGCACAGATACGCAGTATTTT

d_gene: .
j_gene: TRBJ1-5
v_gene: TRBV9
abundance: few
CDR3aa: CASSKGHSNQPQHF
CDR3nt: TGTGCCAGCAGCAAAGGACATAGCAATCAGCCCCAGCATTTT

d_gene: .
j_gene: TRBJ2-7
v_gene: TRBV6-5
abundance: .
CDR3aa: CASSVAGQLYEQYF
CDR3nt: TGTGCCAGCAGTGTCGCGGGACAGCTCTACGAGCAGTACTTC

d_gene: .
j_gene: TRBJ1-5
v_gene: TRBV4-3
abundance: .
CDR3aa: CASSQEYGFSNQPQHF
CDR3nt: TGCGCCAGCAGCCAAGAGTACGGGTTTAGCAATCAGCCCCAGCATTTT

d_gene: .
j_gene: TRBJ2-5
v_gene: TRBV6-5
abundance: few
CDR3aa: CASSYAPGGGQETQYF
CDR3nt: TGTGCCAGCAGTTACGCTCCAGGGGGAGGGCAAGAGACCCAGTACTTC

d_gene: .
j_gene: TRBJ1-1
v_gene: TRBV12-3/TRBV12-4
abundance: .
CDR3aa: CASKRTGNTEAFF
CDR3nt: TGTGCCAGCAAACGTACAGGGAACACTGAAGCTTTCTTT

d_gene: .
j_gene: TRBJ1-2
v_gene: TRBV9
abundance: .
CDR3aa: CASSVDFNYGYTF
CDR3nt: TGTGCCAGCAGCGTAGACTTTAACTATGGCTACACCTTC

d_gene: TRBD2
j_gene: TRBJ2-5
v_gene: TRBV20-1
abundance: many
CDR3aa: CSVPRSGGWETQYF
CDR3nt: TGCAGTGTTCCTCGATCGGGGGGATGGGAGACCCAGTACTTC

d_gene: .
j_gene: TRBJ1-5
v_gene: TRBV6-2/TRBV6-3
abundance: few
CDR3aa: CASSQQGTSRWQPQHF
CDR3nt: TGTGCCAGCAGTCAACAGGGCACTTCGCGATGGCAGCCCCAGCATTTT

d_gene: .
j_gene: TRBJ1-1
v_gene: TRBV10-3
abundance: few
CDR3aa: CATLGETEAFF
CDR3nt: TGTGCCACCCTCGGGGAAACTGAAGCTTTCTTT

d_gene: .
j_gene: TRBJ2-5
v_gene: TRBV11-2
abundance: many
CDR3aa: CASSPGVTQYF
CDR3nt: TGTGCCAGCAGCCCTGGAGTAACCCAGTACTTC

d_gene: TRBD2
j_gene: TRBJ2-3
v_gene: TRBV5-1
abundance: few
CDR3aa: CASSLNQRGGTDTQYF
CDR3nt: TGCGCCAGCAGCTTGAATCAGCGGGGAGGGACAGATACGCAGTATTTT

d_gene: TRBD1
j_gene: TRBJ2-5
v_gene: TRBV5-4
abundance: few
CDR3aa: CASRPTTGGETQYF
CDR3nt: TGTGCCAGCAGACCTACTACAGGGGGAGAGACCCAGTACTTC

d_gene: .
j_gene: TRBJ1-5
v_gene: TRBV20-1
abundance: few
CDR3aa: CSARSGAANQPQHF
CDR3nt: TGCAGTGCTAGGTCGGGGGCAGCGAATCAGCCCCAGCATTTT

d_gene: .
j_gene: TRBJ2-5
v_gene: TRBV7-2
abundance: few
CDR3aa: CASSFSASIQETQYF
CDR3nt: TGTGCCAGCAGCTTCTCGGCTTCCATTCAAGAGACCCAGTACTTC

d_gene: .
j_gene: TRBJ1-2
v_gene: TRBV6-5
abundance: few
CDR3aa: CASSWSRPNYGYTF
CDR3nt: TGTGCCAGCAGTTGGAGCAGGCCGAACTATGGCTACACCTTC

d_gene: .
j_gene: TRBJ1-6
v_gene: TRBV6-2/TRBV6-3
abundance: many
CDR3aa: CASSYSEGSPLHF
CDR3nt: TGTGCCAGCAGTTACTCCGAGGGTTCACCCCTCCACTTT

d_gene: .
j_gene: TRBJ2-7
v_gene: TRBV7-2
abundance: few
CDR3aa: CASRLGGGATYEQYF
CDR3nt: TGTGCCAGCAGGCTAGGAGGGGGAGCAACCTACGAGCAGTACTTC

d_gene: .
j_gene: TRBJ2-1
v_gene: TRBV2
abundance: few
CDR3aa: CASKVGFYNEQFF
CDR3nt: TGTGCCAGCAAGGTCGGCTTCTACAATGAGCAGTTCTTC

d_gene: TRBD1
j_gene: TRBJ1-1
v_gene: TRBV10-2
abundance: .
CDR3aa: CASSLTGGGGTEAFF
CDR3nt: TGCGCCAGCAGTCTTACAGGGGGCGGGGGCACTGAAGCTTTCTTT

d_gene: .
j_gene: TRBJ2-5
v_gene: TRBV10-3
abundance: many
CDR3aa: CAIRGRTEETQYF
CDR3nt: TGTGCCATCAGGGGGAGGACAGAAGAGACCCAGTACTTC

d_gene: TRBD1
j_gene: TRBJ1-3
v_gene: TRBV7-2
abundance: few
CDR3aa: CASSLASGTVGGNTIYF
CDR3nt: TGTGCCAGCAGCTTAGCCTCCGGGACAGTCGGTGGAAACACCATATATTTT

d_gene: TRBD1
j_gene: TRBJ1-1
v_gene: TRBV29-1
abundance: few
CDR3aa: CSVYRGNTEAFF
CDR3nt: TGCAGCGTTTACAGGGGGAACACTGAAGCTTTCTTT

d_gene: .
j_gene: TRBJ1-1
v_gene: TRBV28
abundance: .
CDR3aa: CASHRNTEAFF
CDR3nt: TGTGCCAGTCACAGGAACACTGAAGCTTTCTTT

d_gene: TRBD2
j_gene: TRBJ2-3
v_gene: TRBV12-3/TRBV12-4
abundance: .
CDR3aa: CASRPGTSGGKRDTQYF
CDR3nt: TGTGCCAGCAGACCCGGGACTAGCGGGGGTAAACGTGATACGCAGTATTTT

d_gene: .
j_gene: TRBJ1-6
v_gene: TRBV2
abundance: many
CDR3aa: CASGGAGVSPLHF
CDR3nt: TGTGCCAGCGGCGGGGCCGGGGTTTCACCCCTCCACTTT

d_gene: .
j_gene: TRBJ2-2
v_gene: TRBV7-2
abundance: .
CDR3aa: CASSFRRNTGELFF
CDR3nt: TGTGCCAGCAGCTTCCGGCGAAACACCGGGGAGCTGTTTTTT

d_gene: TRBD1
j_gene: TRBJ1-1
v_gene: TRBV20-1
abundance: .
CDR3aa: CSARKGQGATGTEAFF
CDR3nt: TGCAGTGCTAGGAAGGGACAGGGGGCGACCGGCACTGAAGCTTTCTTT

d_gene: .
j_gene: TRBJ2-1
v_gene: TRBV4-3
abundance: many
CDR3aa: CASSQDGVSWEYNEQFF
CDR3nt: TGCGCCAGCAGCCAAGATGGGGTCAGCTGGGAGTACAATGAGCAGTTCTTC

d_gene: .
j_gene: TRBJ1-2
v_gene: TRBV4-1
abundance: few
CDR3aa: CASSQEGRGGYTF
CDR3nt: TGCGCCAGCAGCCAAGAGGGCCGGGGGGGCTACACCTTC

d_gene: TRBD1
j_gene: TRBJ2-7
v_gene: TRBV6-5
abundance: .
CDR3aa: CASSTRDSPYEQYF
CDR3nt: TGTGCCAGCAGTACCCGGGACAGCCCCTACGAGCAGTACTTC

d_gene: TRBD2
j_gene: TRBJ2-2
v_gene: TRBV29-1
abundance: many
CDR3aa: CSVGGTSLTGELFF
CDR3nt: TGCAGCGTAGGCGGGACTAGCCTCACCGGGGAGCTGTTTTTT

d_gene: .
j_gene: TRBJ1-2
v_gene: TRBV6-6
abundance: .
CDR3aa: CASRPGQPLGYTF
CDR3nt: TGTGCCAGCAGGCCAGGACAGCCCCTTGGCTACACCTTC

d_gene: .
j_gene: TRBJ2-3
v_gene: TRBV5-1
abundance: .
CDR3aa: CASSSQGSDTQYF
CDR3nt: TGCGCCAGCAGCTCACAGGGTTCTGATACGCAGTATTTT

d_gene: .
j_gene: TRBJ2-3
v_gene: TRBV12-3/TRBV12-4
abundance: .
CDR3aa: CASSLRNSEDTQYF
CDR3nt: TGTGCCAGCAGTTTACGAAATTCCGAAGATACGCAGTATTTT